Sequencing of this T cell receptor beta chain was carried out in a study of T cell responses to AZD1222 COVID-19 vaccine. Study results and caveats: The donor cohort was predominantly white British with a female majority, and clonal diversity may have been underestimated. The CD4 TCRs associated with vaccination extended across spike and predominated at 160-218 and 743-854.

Worth noting for this clone: What it binds is unknown.

V was shortened by 2 bases and J by 10 bases, with 12 bases between the two germline ends. CDR1 and CDR2 from the germline V gene are GTSNPN and SVGIG (reference sequence). The CDR3 loop spans 13 amino acids. The method was immunoSEQ multiplex PCR; TCRdb's version includes in-frame clones alone and lacks a portion of them. The sample holds approximately 6,000 clones; 87% are singletons and the top ten take just over 15%. The receptor was derived from an adult who received the AZD1222 COVID-19 vaccine. This specimen consisted of peripheral blood, obtained 28 days after the second AZD1222 dose. The J gene is TRBJ1-6, the V gene TRBV30; D not certain. The CDR3 region is CAWSLSEGSPLHF. In nucleotides, the CDR3 is TGTGCCTGGAGTCTCAGCGAAGGATCACCCCTCCACTTT.